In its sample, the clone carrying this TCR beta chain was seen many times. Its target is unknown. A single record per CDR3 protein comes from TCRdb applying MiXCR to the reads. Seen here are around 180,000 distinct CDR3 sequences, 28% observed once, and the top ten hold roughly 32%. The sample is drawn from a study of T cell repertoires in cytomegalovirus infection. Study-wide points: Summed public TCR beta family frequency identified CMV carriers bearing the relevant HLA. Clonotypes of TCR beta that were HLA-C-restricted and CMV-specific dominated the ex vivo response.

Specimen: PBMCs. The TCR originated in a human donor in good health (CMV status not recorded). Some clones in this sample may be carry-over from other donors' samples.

CDR3 nucleotides: TGTGCCAGCAGGTCGGGGACTGAAGCTTTCTTT. It yields the protein CASRSGTEAFF. The chain joins TRBV7-2 to TRBJ1-1; D remains unclear. The germline CDR1 and CDR2 sequences are SGHTA and FQGNSA. Deletions cut 6 bases from V and 5 bases from J, with 7 bases between. This CDR3 contains 11 residues. Based on the CDR3 plus reference TRBV7-2 and TRBJ1-1, the full variable domain is GAGVSQSPSNKVTEKGKDVELRCDPISGHTALYWYRQSLGQGLEFLIYFQGNSAPDKSGLPSDRFSAERTGGSVSTLTIQRTQQEDSAVYLCASRSGTEAFFGQGTRLTVV.